The rows below give T cell receptor beta chains drawn from one sample of a study of shared clonotypes between healthy human individuals. The table came from immunoSEQ multiplex PCR; TCRdb's copy has only in-frame clones and leaves some out. The sample consists of roughly 680,000 clones, roughly 72% of them appearing once. Sequenced sample: memory CD4+ T cells sorted from blood. Receptors were obtained from a woman between 25 and 40 years old in good health. Both conserved end residues are part of each CDR3. D genes are given only for firm matches. Only some rows state a clone size, as once, few, many or a class for expanded clones.

d_call: NA; v_call: TRBV28; cdr3_length: 12; j_call: TRBJ2-7; clone_size: NA; cdr3_nt: TGTGCCAGCAGTTTAAGACAGAGCGAGCAGTACTTC; cdr3_aa: CASSLRQSEQYF
d_call: NA; v_call: TRBV29-1; cdr3_length: 12; j_call: TRBJ1-4; clone_size: many; cdr3_nt: TGCAGCGTTGATGGAGGAGGTGAAAAACTGTTTTTT; cdr3_aa: CSVDGGGEKLFF
d_call: NA; v_call: TRBV28; cdr3_length: 13; j_call: TRBJ1-4; clone_size: NA; cdr3_nt: TGTGCCAGCAGTTTTCGGGTTGTGGAAAAACTGTTTTTT; cdr3_aa: CASSFRVVEKLFF
d_call: TRBD1; v_call: TRBV18; cdr3_length: 13; j_call: TRBJ1-1; clone_size: NA; cdr3_nt: TGTGCCAGCGTGGGACAGCCGAACACTGAAGCTTTCTTT; cdr3_aa: CASVGQPNTEAFF
d_call: TRBD2; v_call: TRBV25-1; cdr3_length: 13; j_call: TRBJ2-7; clone_size: NA; cdr3_nt: TGTGCCAGCAGTGCGGGGGGGGGCTACGAGCAGTACTTC; cdr3_aa: CASSAGGGYEQYF
d_call: NA; v_call: TRBV7-8; cdr3_length: 16; j_call: TRBJ1-4; clone_size: NA; cdr3_nt: TGTGCCAGCAGCCAGACACAGGGTTTCACTAATGAAAAACTGTTTTTT; cdr3_aa: CASSQTQGFTNEKLFF
d_call: TRBD2; v_call: TRBV11-2; cdr3_length: 15; j_call: TRBJ2-7; clone_size: few; cdr3_nt: TGTGCCAGCAGTTTCGATTGGACTAGCGGGATCGAGCAGTACTTC; cdr3_aa: CASSFDWTSGIEQYF
d_call: NA; v_call: TRBV5-1; cdr3_length: 13; j_call: TRBJ1-1; clone_size: NA; cdr3_nt: TGCGCCAGCAGCGTTCAGTTGAACACTGAAGCTTTCTTT; cdr3_aa: CASSVQLNTEAFF
d_call: NA; v_call: TRBV7-8; cdr3_length: 15; j_call: TRBJ1-2; clone_size: NA; cdr3_nt: TGTGCCAGCAGCCAGGACACTCATCGGAACTATGGCTACACCTTC; cdr3_aa: CASSQDTHRNYGYTF
d_call: TRBD1; v_call: TRBV7-9; cdr3_length: 17; j_call: TRBJ2-6; clone_size: NA; cdr3_nt: TGTGCCAGCAGCTTAGGACAGGGGTCTCGGTTGTCCAACGTCCTGACTTTC; cdr3_aa: CASSLGQGSRLSNVLTF
d_call: NA; v_call: TRBV6-5; cdr3_length: 16; j_call: TRBJ1-4; clone_size: few; cdr3_nt: TGTGCCAGCAGTTACTATAAAACTATGGTGGTTGAAAAACTGTTTTTT; cdr3_aa: CASSYYKTMVVEKLFF
d_call: NA; v_call: TRBV14; cdr3_length: 16; j_call: TRBJ2-2; clone_size: NA; cdr3_nt: TGTGCCAGCAGCCGCTGGTCTGGAACGAACACCGGGGAGCTGTTTTTT; cdr3_aa: CASSRWSGTNTGELFF
d_call: NA; v_call: TRBV25-1; cdr3_length: 14; j_call: TRBJ2-1; clone_size: NA; cdr3_nt: TGTGCCAGCAGTGGATTTGGGGCCTACAATGAGCAGTTCTTC; cdr3_aa: CASSGFGAYNEQFF
d_call: NA; v_call: TRBV11-2; cdr3_length: 14; j_call: TRBJ2-7; clone_size: NA; cdr3_nt: TGTGCCAGCAGCCCCTCAACTAGCACCTACGAGCAGTACTTC; cdr3_aa: CASSPSTSTYEQYF
d_call: TRBD1; v_call: TRBV7-9; cdr3_length: 15; j_call: TRBJ2-2; clone_size: many; cdr3_nt: TGTGCCAGCAGCTTCCGGACAGGGGGGACCGGGGAGCTGTTTTTT; cdr3_aa: CASSFRTGGTGELFF
d_call: TRBD1; v_call: TRBV29-1; cdr3_length: 15; j_call: TRBJ2-7; clone_size: NA; cdr3_nt: TGCAGCGTGGCGGCGGGCGGGACAGGCTCCTACGAGCAGTACTTC; cdr3_aa: CSVAAGGTGSYEQYF
d_call: NA; v_call: TRBV7-3; cdr3_length: 15; j_call: TRBJ1-1; clone_size: once; cdr3_nt: TGTGCCAGCAGCTTAACAGGGGGTCGGGTCACTGAAGCTTTCTTT; cdr3_aa: CASSLTGGRVTEAFF
d_call: TRBD1; v_call: TRBV15; cdr3_length: 15; j_call: TRBJ2-5; clone_size: NA; cdr3_nt: TGTGCCACCAGCAGAGCCGACAGGGGCCAAGAGACCCAGTACTTC; cdr3_aa: CATSRADRGQETQYF